This T cell receptor beta chain was obtained from a study of technical replicates of blood from several donors. V was clipped by 4 bases and J by 4 bases; unmatched bases: 2. This CDR3 comprises 14 residues. Per the germline V gene, CDR1 is SSHAT and CDR2 is FNYEAQ (reference sequence). Using immunoSEQ multiplex PCR, the repertoire was profiled, and TCRdb retains in-frame clones only, with some absent. Of some 83,000 clones listed, approximately 93% are singletons. The chain uses TRBV7-7 and TRBJ2-3; 10 bases are a match to TRBD2. The TCR was taken from a human donor in good health. The sample comprised T cells isolated from PBMCs. The CDR3 bases are TGTGCCAGCAGCTCAGGACTAGCGGCAGATACGCAGTATTTT. It yields the protein CASSSGLAADTQYF.